A selection of T cell receptor beta chains follows, all from one sample in a study of T cell responses to AZD1222 COVID-19 vaccine. Repertoires were generated with immunoSEQ multiplex PCR, while TCRdb's copy carries only in-frame clones and drops some. In the table there are some 110,000 clones, around nine tenths of which are singletons. The specimen comprised peripheral blood, sampled on day 0 of AZD1222 vaccination. The receptor set was obtained from an adult in good health. Each CDR3 is given with its conserved first and last residue. Each record gives: D gene, J gene, V gene, clone size, CDR3 protein, CDR3 DNA. The D gene is left open where the match is weak. Part of the rows lack a size; the others show once, few, many or a class for expanded clones.

D: NA; J: TRBJ2-7; V: TRBV6-5; size: NA; CDR3: CASRAVYEQYF; DNA: TGTGCCAGCAGGGCAGTCTACGAGCAGTACTTC
D: TRBD1; J: TRBJ2-2; V: TRBV11-3; size: NA; CDR3: CASSKPGQGISGELFF; DNA: TGTGCCAGCAGCAAGCCGGGACAGGGTATTTCCGGGGAGCTGTTTTTT
D: NA; J: TRBJ1-2; V: TRBV20-1; size: NA; CDR3: CRGGNNYGYTF; DNA: TGCAGGGGGGGCAATAACTATGGCTACACCTTC
D: TRBD1; J: TRBJ1-6; V: TRBV3-1/TRBV3-2; size: NA; CDR3: CASSPDRVSPLHF; DNA: TGTGCCAGCAGCCCAGACAGGGTCTCACCCCTCCACTTT
D: NA; J: TRBJ1-3; V: TRBV7-9; size: NA; CDR3: CASSPRGGSGNTIYF; DNA: TGTGCCAGCAGCCCAAGAGGGGGTTCAGGAAACACCATATATTTT
D: NA; J: TRBJ2-6; V: TRBV2; size: few; CDR3: CASSWGHRSGANVLTF; DNA: TGTGCCAGCAGCTGGGGGCATCGCTCTGGGGCCAACGTCCTGACTTTC
D: TRBD2; J: TRBJ2-5; V: TRBV3-1/TRBV3-2; size: NA; CDR3: CASSQPIAGGQETQYF; DNA: TGTGCCAGCAGCCAACCTATAGCGGGGGGCCAAGAGACCCAGTACTTC
D: NA; J: TRBJ2-1; V: TRBV6-1; size: NA; CDR3: CASSEGKRGAAFF; DNA: TGTGCCAGCAGTGAAGGGAAACGGGGCGCGGCCTTCTTC
D: NA; J: TRBJ1-1; V: TRBV3-1/TRBV3-2; size: once; CDR3: CASSQGSRRLDTEAFF; DNA: TGTGCCAGCAGCCAAGGTTCGAGGAGATTGGACACTGAAGCTTTCTTT
D: NA; J: TRBJ2-3; V: TRBV5-1; size: NA; CDR3: CASSLRQGRSTDTQYF; DNA: TGCGCCAGCAGCTTGAGGCAGGGAAGGTCCACAGATACGCAGTATTTT
D: TRBD2; J: TRBJ2-7; V: TRBV19; size: NA; CDR3: CASSMGSGTTYEQYF; DNA: TGTGCCAGTAGTATGGGGAGCGGGACCACCTACGAGCAGTACTTC
D: NA; J: TRBJ1-6; V: TRBV5-4; size: NA; CDR3: CASSLEFGGRSPLHF; DNA: TGTGCCAGCAGCTTGGAATTCGGGGGGCGGTCACCCCTCCACTTT
D: TRBD2; J: TRBJ2-4; V: TRBV3-1/TRBV3-2; size: NA; CDR3: CASSQDVSASGRHIQYF; DNA: TGTGCCAGCAGCCAAGATGTATCGGCTAGCGGGAGACACATTCAGTACTTC
D: NA; J: TRBJ1-4; V: TRBV28; size: NA; CDR3: CASSHHRDTKPRAFIEKLFF; DNA: TGTGCCAGCAGCCATCACCGGGACACTAAACCACGGGCCTTTATTGAAAAACTGTTTTTT
D: TRBD1; J: TRBJ1-1; V: TRBV19; size: NA; CDR3: CASSLLSGTGYTEAFF; DNA: TGTGCCAGTAGCCTGCTTTCCGGGACAGGATACACTGAAGCTTTCTTT
D: NA; J: TRBJ2-7; V: TRBV19; size: NA; CDR3: CASSIDGGYEQYF; DNA: TGTGCCAGTAGTATAGATGGGGGATACGAGCAGTACTTC
D: NA; J: TRBJ2-1; V: TRBV4-1; size: NA; CDR3: CASSQQRAWDEQFF; DNA: TGCGCCAGCAGCCAACAGCGGGCCTGGGATGAGCAGTTCTTC
D: NA; J: TRBJ1-1; V: TRBV25-1; size: NA; CDR3: CASSDPATGFAEAFF; DNA: TGTGCCAGCAGTGACCCTGCCACAGGGTTCGCTGAAGCTTTCTTT
D: NA; J: TRBJ2-7; V: TRBV6-2/TRBV6-3; size: NA; CDR3: CASSYPGDYEQYF; DNA: TGTGCCAGCAGTTACCCCGGGGACTACGAGCAGTACTTC
D: NA; J: TRBJ1-2; V: TRBV27; size: NA; CDR3: CASSLFLGYGYTF; DNA: TGTGCCAGCAGTTTATTTTTGGGCTATGGCTACACCTTC
D: TRBD2; J: TRBJ2-7; V: TRBV24-1; size: NA; CDR3: CATSDGGAYEQYF; DNA: TGTGCCACCAGTGATGGGGGGGCCTACGAGCAGTACTTC
D: TRBD1; J: TRBJ2-5; V: TRBV7-9; size: NA; CDR3: CASSLTGDLETQYF; DNA: TGTGCCAGCAGCTTGACAGGGGACTTGGAGACCCAGTACTTC
D: NA; J: TRBJ1-6; V: TRBV12-5; size: NA; CDR3: CASGFNVIRDTSVPLHF; DNA: TGTGCTAGTGGTTTCAATGTAATCCGGGACACCTCGGTGCCCCTCCACTTT
D: NA; J: TRBJ2-6; V: TRBV29-1; size: NA; CDR3: CSVARDVDSGANVLTF; DNA: TGCAGCGTTGCCCGGGACGTAGACTCTGGGGCCAACGTCCTGACTTTC
D: NA; J: TRBJ1-1; V: TRBV25-1; size: NA; CDR3: CASSELAGPGTEAFF; DNA: TGTGCCAGCAGTGAATTAGCGGGGCCGGGCACTGAAGCTTTCTTT
D: TRBD1; J: TRBJ2-2; V: TRBV2; size: NA; CDR3: CASSDRGTFTGELFF; DNA: TGTGCCAGCTCCGACAGGGGTACATTCACCGGGGAGCTGTTTTTT
D: NA; J: TRBJ1-3; V: TRBV18; size: NA; CDR3: CASSPNQGSGNTIYF; DNA: TGTGCCAGCTCACCTAATCAGGGTTCTGGAAACACCATATATTTT
D: NA; J: TRBJ2-3; V: TRBV3-1/TRBV3-2; size: few; CDR3: CASTDQNTQYF; DNA: TGTGCCAGCACCGATCAAAATACGCAGTATTTT
D: NA; J: TRBJ2-1; V: TRBV7-6; size: NA; CDR3: CASSRDGSSYNEQFF; DNA: TGTGCCAGCAGCCGGGACGGCAGCTCCTACAATGAGCAGTTCTTC
D: NA; J: TRBJ2-5; V: TRBV6-5; size: NA; CDR3: CASRTRDTLQETQYF; DNA: TGTGCCAGCAGGACTCGGGACACCTTACAAGAGACCCAGTACTTC
D: NA; J: TRBJ2-1; V: TRBV3-1/TRBV3-2; size: NA; CDR3: CASSQEGVRRFF; DNA: TGTGCCAGCAGCCAAGAGGGGGTGCGGCGGTTCTTC
D: TRBD1; J: TRBJ1-5; V: TRBV19; size: NA; CDR3: CASSISQGAASWNQPQHF; DNA: TGTGCCAGTAGTATTTCCCAGGGGGCGGCCTCTTGGAATCAGCCCCAGCATTTT
D: TRBD1; J: TRBJ2-1; V: TRBV29-1; size: NA; CDR3: CSVEEGQEYNEQFF; DNA: TGCAGCGTTGAGGAAGGACAGGAGTACAATGAGCAGTTCTTC
D: NA; J: TRBJ2-7; V: TRBV19; size: NA; CDR3: CASSDSYEQYF; DNA: TGTGCCAGTAGTGATTCTTACGAGCAGTACTTC
D: TRBD1; J: TRBJ1-1; V: TRBV10-3; size: once; CDR3: CAIQGGQGTEAFF; DNA: TGTGCCATCCAGGGGGGACAGGGCACTGAAGCTTTCTTT
D: NA; J: TRBJ2-3; V: TRBV19; size: NA; CDR3: CASSISSSFLIKYF; DNA: TGTGCCAGTAGTATTTCATCCTCCTTTCTCATAAAGTATTTT
D: NA; J: TRBJ2-7; V: TRBV5-1; size: few; CDR3: CASSLGSGDSLSYEQYF; DNA: TGCGCCAGCAGCTTGGGCTCGGGGGACAGCCTTTCCTACGAGCAGTACTTC
D: TRBD1; J: TRBJ1-5; V: TRBV6-5; size: NA; CDR3: CASRGGTGNQPQHF; DNA: TGTGCCAGCAGGGGTGGGACAGGGAATCAGCCCCAGCATTTT